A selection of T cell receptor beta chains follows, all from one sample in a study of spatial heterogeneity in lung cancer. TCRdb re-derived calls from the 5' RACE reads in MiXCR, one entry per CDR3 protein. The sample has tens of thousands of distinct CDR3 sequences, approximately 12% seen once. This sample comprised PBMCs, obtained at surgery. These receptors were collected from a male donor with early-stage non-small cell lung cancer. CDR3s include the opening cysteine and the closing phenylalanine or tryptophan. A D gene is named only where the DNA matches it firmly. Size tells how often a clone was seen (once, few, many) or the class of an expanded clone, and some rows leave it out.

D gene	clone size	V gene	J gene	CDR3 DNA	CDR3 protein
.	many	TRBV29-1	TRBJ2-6	TGCAGCGTCTTTTCCGACAGCTCTGGGGCCAACGTCCTGACTTTC	CSVFSDSSGANVLTF
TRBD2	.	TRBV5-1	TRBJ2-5	TGCGCCAGCAGCCCTGGACTAGCGGGCCGGGGGAGAGAGACCCAGTACTTC	CASSPGLAGRGRETQYF
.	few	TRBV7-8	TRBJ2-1	TGTGCCAGCAGCGTTCAACTAGTAAACGGAAATGAGCAGTTCTTC	CASSVQLVNGNEQFF
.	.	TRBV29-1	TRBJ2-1	TGCAGCGTCGACCGGGGGCTTCCCTACAATGAGCAGTTCTTC	CSVDRGLPYNEQFF
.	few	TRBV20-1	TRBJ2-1	TGCAGTGCTAGAGGACTGGACTCCTACAATGAGCAGTTCTTC	CSARGLDSYNEQFF
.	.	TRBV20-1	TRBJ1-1	TGCAGTGCTAGGTATACGAGGGACACTGAAGCTTTCTTT	CSARYTRDTEAFF
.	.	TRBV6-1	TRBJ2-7	TGTGCCAGCAGTGAAGGACGGTTCTCCTACGAGCAGTACTTC	CASSEGRFSYEQYF
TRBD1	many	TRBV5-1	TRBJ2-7	TGCGCCAGCAGCTTCACAGGGGATACTAACGAGCAGTACTTC	CASSFTGDTNEQYF
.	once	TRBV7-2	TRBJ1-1	TGTGCCAGCAGCTTAGGAGGGAAGAAGACTGAAGCTTTCTTT	CASSLGGKKTEAFF
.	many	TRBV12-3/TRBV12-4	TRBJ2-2	TGTGCCAGCAGTTTCAGCGGGGAGCTGTTTTTT	CASSFSGELFF